The 19 T cell receptor beta chains given below trace back to one sample, sequenced in a study of control samples from healthy donors and cancer patients. Sequenced by immunoSEQ multiplex PCR; TCRdb stores in-frame clones only, minus some. Of under 130,000 clones listed, about 89% are singletons. The sample comprised PBMCs. All receptors come from a man in his sixties with lung cancer.

The chain has TRBV9 and TRBJ2-1; D could derive from TRBD1 or TRBD2 (6 bases each). The V gene lost 3 bases and the J gene lost 7 bases, with 14 bases spanning the gap. The CDR3 runs to 14 residues. Germline V gene sequence: CDR1 SGDLS, CDR2 YYNGEE. The CDR3 reads CASSGGASPNEQFF. As DNA, the CDR3 is TGTGCCAGCAGCGGGGGGGCCTCACCAAATGAGCAGTTCTTC.

The chain recombines TRBV3-1 (or the pseudogene TRBV3-2) with TRBJ2-1; 8 bases line up with TRBD2. Germline values: CDR1 LGHDT, CDR2 YNNKEL (reference sequence). The CDR3 consists of 19 residues. V gave up 1 base and J gave up 2 bases; unmatched junction bases: 13. CDR3 amino acids: CASSQVRLSGGGAYNEQFF. CDR3 sequence (DNA): TGTGCCAGCAGCCAAGTCAGATTATCGGGGGGGGGAGCCTACAATGAGCAGTTCTTC.

This clone appeared a few times. V usage is TRBV9 and J usage is TRBJ2-1; a possible D gene is TRBD2 (5 bases). Between the trimmed V and J ends, which lost 3 bases and 3 bases, there was a span of 16 bases. From germline, CDR1 is SGDLS and CDR2 YYNGEE. This CDR3 contains 16 residues. The DNA of the CDR3 is TGTGCCAGCAGCGCCCCATTTAGAGGAGGCTACAATGAGCAGTTCTTC. Protein: CASSAPFRGGYNEQFF. The full variable domain, completed using reference TRBV9 and TRBJ2-1, is DSGVTQTPKHLITATGQRVTLRCSPRSGDLSVYWYQQSLDQGLQFLIQYYNGEERAKGNILERFSAQQFPDLHSELNLSSLELGDSALYFCASSAPFRGGYNEQFFGPGTRLTVL.

This clone is categorized as medium-sized (0.01 to 0.1%). The CDR3 here is CASSEEGPGQGYGYTF. The DNA for the CDR3 is TGTGCCAGCAGTGAAGAGGGGCCGGGACAGGGCTATGGCTACACCTTC. The V call is TRBV2, the J call TRBJ1-2; TRBD1 matches at 9 bases. This CDR3 comprises 16 residues. Per the germline V gene, CDR1 is SNHLY and CDR2 is FYNNEI. The V and J ends lost 1 base and 4 bases, in that order; junction bases with no gene match: 7.

The J gene is TRBJ1-1, the V gene TRBV29-1; D unresolved. The CDR3 contains 13 residues. Trimming stripped 3 bases from V and 3 bases from J, with 11 bases between. Germline CDR1 reads SQVTM; CDR2 reads ANQGSEA. As DNA, the CDR3 is TGCAGCGTTGATTGGCCTCTCGACACTGAAGCTTTCTTT. Its translation is CSVDWPLDTEAFF.

The rearrangement links TRBV14 to TRBJ1-2; D possibly corresponds to TRBD1 (6 bases). This CDR3 spans 15 amino acids. V dropped 4 bases and J dropped 4 bases, with 16 bases sitting between them. CDR1 is SGHDN, CDR2 FVKESK, per germline. CDR3: CASSRLGGAGYGYTF. Written as DNA, the CDR3 is TGTGCCAGCAGCCGTCTGGGGGGCGCGGGCTATGGCTACACCTTC.

This chain joins TRBV16 and TRBJ1-1; tentative D call: TRBD1 (5 bases). The CDR3 extends over 13 amino acids. CDR1 KGHSY and CDR2 FQNENV come from the germline V gene. V gave up 0 bases and J gave up 4 bases, with 6 bases separating them. In DNA form, the CDR3 reads TGTGCCAGCAGCCAATCGGGGGGCACTGAAGCTTTCTTT. Translation gives CASSQSGGTEAFF.

J is TRBJ2-3 and V is TRBV5-1, with D perhaps given as TRBD1 or TRBD2 (6 bases each). The CDR3 has 14 residues. V was trimmed by 6 bases and J by 5 bases, leaving 16 bases between them. Germline V gene sequence: CDR1 SGHRS, CDR2 YFSETQ. For the CDR3, the DNA is TGCGCCAGCAAGGACAGTGGGGGAGGAGATACGCAGTATTTT. Amino acids: CASKDSGGGDTQYF.

The chain recombines TRBV7-2 with TRBJ2-5; possibly TRBD2 for D (6 bases). In germline, CDR1 is SGHTA, CDR2 FQGNSA. This CDR3 spans 15 amino acids. V was pared by 3 bases and J by 0 bases, with 11 bases between. The CDR3: CASSLAWGDQETQYF. CDR3 nucleotide sequence: TGTGCCAGCAGCTTGGCCTGGGGGGACCAAGAGACCCAGTACTTC.

This rearrangement joins TRBV2 to TRBJ1-4; no clear D. The V end was cut by 4 bases, the J end by 7 bases, with 10 bases between. The CDR3 totals 13 residues. Germline CDR1 SNHLY, CDR2 FYNNEI. This chain's CDR3 is CASSVRPGEKLFF. The CDR3 region has the DNA TGTGCCAGCAGTGTTAGGCCGGGTGAAAAACTGTTTTTT. The variable domain in full, completed from reference TRBV2 and TRBJ1-4, reads EPEVTQTPSHQVTQMGQEVILRCVPISNHLYFYWYRQILGQKVEFLVSFYNNEISEKSEIFDDQFSVERPDGSNFTLKIRSTKLEDSAMYFCASSVRPGEKLFFGSGTQLSVL.

This clone was found a few times. V usage is TRBV24-1 and J usage is TRBJ1-5; D call uncertain. CDR1 is KGHDR, CDR2 SFDVKD, per germline. V shed 2 bases and J shed 2 bases, with 9 bases lying between them. CDR3 length equals 15 residues. This chain's CDR3 is CATSDSREGNQPQHF. The CDR3, as DNA: TGTGCCACCAGTGATTCAAGGGAAGGCAATCAGCCCCAGCATTTT.

This chain uses TRBV5-6 with TRBJ2-3, with TRBD2 matching over 7 bases. Germline V gives CDR1 SGHDT, CDR2 YYEEEE. V dropped 4 bases and J dropped 0; count of bases not matched to a gene: 11. The CDR3 loop spans 17 amino acids. The CDR3 coding sequence is TGTGCCAGCAGCCGGCAGGGACTACGTATTAGCACAGATACGCAGTATTTT. It is translated as CASSRQGLRISTDTQYF. Supplemented by reference TRBV5-6 and TRBJ2-3, the full variable domain reads DAGVTQSPTHLIKTRGQQVTLRCSPKSGHDTVSWYQQALGQGPQFIFQYYEEEERQRGNFPDRFSGHQFPNYSSELNVNALLLGDSALYLCASSRQGLRISTDTQYFGPGTRLTVL.

The rearrangement uses TRBV2 and TRBJ2-1, with a weak D call TRBD2 (6 bases). There are 14 residues in the CDR3. V was clipped by 5 bases and J by 7 bases, with 15 bases between them. Per the germline V gene, CDR1 is SNHLY and CDR2 is FYNNEI. The CDR3 DNA is TGTGCCAGCAGTCCGGTGGGGGGTAGAAATGAGCAGTTCTTC. Residues: CASSPVGGRNEQFF.

V gene TRBV7-8 combines with J gene TRBJ1-5; D ambiguous. V was shortened by 1 base and J by 0 bases, with 13 bases between the two germline ends. The CDR3 has 17 amino acids. Germline V lookup: CDR1 SGHVS, CDR2 FQNEAQ. DNA for the CDR3: TGTGCCAGCAGCTTAGGGGTAGTTGGAGATAGCAATCAGCCCCAGCATTTT. Residues: CASSLGVVGDSNQPQHF.

The rearrangement uses TRBV27 and TRBJ2-1, with D perhaps TRBD2 (7 bases). V was clipped by 5 bases and J by 2 bases, with 10 bases between them. Looked up from germline, CDR1 is MNHEY and CDR2 is SMNVEV (reference sequence). CDR3 length: 14 amino acids. The CDR3 DNA sequence: TGTGCCAGCAGTAGGGGGGGCGCCTACAATGAGCAGTTCTTC. Its protein product is CASSRGGAYNEQFF.

This chain uses TRBV6-1 with TRBJ2-2; D not resolved. V lost 2 bases and J 6 bases, leaving 7 bases between the germline ends. The CDR3 has 13 residues. Germline V gene sequence: CDR1 MNHNS, CDR2 SASEGT. The CDR3 protein is CASSERQSGELFF. CDR3 sequence (DNA): TGTGCCAGCAGTGAAAGGCAGTCCGGGGAGCTGTTTTTT.

The chain employs TRBV10-1 and TRBJ1-6; D is perhaps TRBD1 (5 bases). CDR1 WNHNN and CDR2 SYGVQD come from the germline V gene (reference sequence). V shed 2 bases and J shed 9 bases, with 14 bases lying between them. CDR3 length: 15 residues. The CDR3, as DNA: TGCGCCAGCAGTGAGGATATGAGGGGCGGTTCACCCCTCCACTTT. Its protein product is CASSEDMRGGSPLHF.

This clone was observed a few times. This chain connects TRBV9 to TRBJ1-5, with 12 bases identical to TRBD1. This CDR3 is built from 15 residues. V lost 0 bases to trimming and J lost 6 bases; unmatched junction nucleotides: 1. Germline-derived CDR1 and CDR2 are SGDLS and YYNGEE. CDR3 DNA: TGTGCCAGCAGCGTAGGGGGACAGGGGGCTCAGCCCCAGCATTTT. Encoded protein: CASSVGGQGAQPQHF.

This clone has just one count. This rearrangement joins TRBV25-1 to TRBJ1-2; 8 nucleotides line up with TRBD1. Germline CDR1 reads MGHDK; CDR2 reads SYGVNS. After removal of 10 bases from V and 2 bases from J, the junction contained 9 bases not matched to a gene. CDR3 length: 14 residues. In nucleotides, the CDR3 is TGTGCCATCCCCCGGACAGGGACGAACTATGGCTACACCTTC. Encoded protein: CAIPRTGTNYGYTF.